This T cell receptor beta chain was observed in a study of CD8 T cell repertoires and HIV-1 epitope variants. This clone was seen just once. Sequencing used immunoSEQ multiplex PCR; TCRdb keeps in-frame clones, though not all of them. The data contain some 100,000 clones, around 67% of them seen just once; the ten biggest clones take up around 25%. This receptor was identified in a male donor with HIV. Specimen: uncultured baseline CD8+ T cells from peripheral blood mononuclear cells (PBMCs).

The CDR3 sequence: CASSPQGNTQYF. In DNA form, the CDR3 reads TGTGCCAGCTCACCACAGGGAAATACGCAGTATTTT. The chain couples TRBV18 to TRBJ2-3; D unclear. Germline V gives CDR1 KGHSH, CDR2 LQKENI. The CDR3 spans 12 residues. Trimming took off 1 base at V and 7 bases at J, with 6 bases between the two ends.